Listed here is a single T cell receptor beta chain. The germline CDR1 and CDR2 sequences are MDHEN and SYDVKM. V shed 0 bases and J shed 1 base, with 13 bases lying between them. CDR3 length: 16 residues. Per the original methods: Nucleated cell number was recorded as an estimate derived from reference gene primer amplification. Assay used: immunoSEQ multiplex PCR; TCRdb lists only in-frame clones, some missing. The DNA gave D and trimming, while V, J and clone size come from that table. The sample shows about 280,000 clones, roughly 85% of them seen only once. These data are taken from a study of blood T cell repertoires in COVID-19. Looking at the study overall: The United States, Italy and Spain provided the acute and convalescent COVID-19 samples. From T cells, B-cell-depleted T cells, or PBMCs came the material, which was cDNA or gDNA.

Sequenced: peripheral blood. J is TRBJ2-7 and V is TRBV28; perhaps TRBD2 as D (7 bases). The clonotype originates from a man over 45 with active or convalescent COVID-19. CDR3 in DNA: TGTGCCAGCAGTTTATGGGGGGGGACACAGTCCTACGAGCAGTACTTC. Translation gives CASSLWGGTQSYEQYF.